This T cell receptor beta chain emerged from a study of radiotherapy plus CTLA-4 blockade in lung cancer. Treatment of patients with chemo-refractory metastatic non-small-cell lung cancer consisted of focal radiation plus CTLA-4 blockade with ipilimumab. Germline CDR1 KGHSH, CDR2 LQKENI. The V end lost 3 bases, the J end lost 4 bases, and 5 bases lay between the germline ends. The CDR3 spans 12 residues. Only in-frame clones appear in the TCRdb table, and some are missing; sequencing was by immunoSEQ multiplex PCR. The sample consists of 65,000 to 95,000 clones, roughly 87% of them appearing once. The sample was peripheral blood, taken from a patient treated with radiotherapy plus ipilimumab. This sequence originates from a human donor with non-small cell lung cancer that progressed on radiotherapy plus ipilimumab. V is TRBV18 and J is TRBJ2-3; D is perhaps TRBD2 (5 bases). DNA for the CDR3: TGTGCCAGCTCACCCGGGGCAGATACGCAGTATTTT. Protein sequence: CASSPGADTQYF.